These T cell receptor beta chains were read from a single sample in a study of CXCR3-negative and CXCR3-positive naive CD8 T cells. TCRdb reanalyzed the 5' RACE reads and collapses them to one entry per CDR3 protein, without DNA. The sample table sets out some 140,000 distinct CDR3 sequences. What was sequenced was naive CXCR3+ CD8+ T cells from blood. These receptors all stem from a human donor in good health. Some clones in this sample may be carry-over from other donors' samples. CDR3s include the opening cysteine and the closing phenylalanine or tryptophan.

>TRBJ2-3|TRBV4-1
CASSQVAGGLGDTQYF
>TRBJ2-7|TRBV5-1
CASKFGAPTSYEQYF
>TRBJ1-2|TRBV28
CASSDAWGYTF
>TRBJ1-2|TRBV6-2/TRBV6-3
CASSYSNWSEDGYTF
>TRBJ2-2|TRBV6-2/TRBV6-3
CASSYPGPRQAGELFF
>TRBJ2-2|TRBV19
CASRGFRTGDTGELFF
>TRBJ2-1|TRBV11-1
CASSPRGNYNEQFF
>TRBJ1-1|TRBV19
CASTLQENTEAFF
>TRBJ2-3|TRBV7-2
CASSLSVSAGATDTQYF
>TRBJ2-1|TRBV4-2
CASSHSPGNYNEQFF
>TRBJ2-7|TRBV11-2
CASSPDGTGMYEQYF
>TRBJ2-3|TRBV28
CASSLGLGGGDSTDTQYF
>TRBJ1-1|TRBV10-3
CAISPGGANTEAFF
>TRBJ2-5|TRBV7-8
CASSPSGQEIQYF
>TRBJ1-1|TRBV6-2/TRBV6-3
CASSYRDGVGSEAFF
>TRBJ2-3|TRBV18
CASSPKGGFTDTQYF
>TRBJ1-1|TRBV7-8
CASSEHGTGGPTEAFF
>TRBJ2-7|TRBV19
CASSSSGIGNEQYF
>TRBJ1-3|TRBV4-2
CASSQADDSGNTIYF
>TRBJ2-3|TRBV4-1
CASRMIAGEAWDTQYF
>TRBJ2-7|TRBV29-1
CSATDSIYEQHF
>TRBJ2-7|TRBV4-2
CASSQPGQPLIEQYF
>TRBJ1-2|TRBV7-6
CASSFNGRVRYGYTF
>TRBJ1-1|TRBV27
CASSLIGGNTEAFF
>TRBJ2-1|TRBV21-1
CASSSVTWGEQFF
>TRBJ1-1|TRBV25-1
CASSDESGVGTEAFF
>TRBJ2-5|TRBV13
CASRARVEQETQYF
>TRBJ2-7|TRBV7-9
CASSLAAREQYF
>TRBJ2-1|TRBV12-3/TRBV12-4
CARSLPGDWYEQFF
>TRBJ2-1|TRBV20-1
CSARGMGRNYNEQFF
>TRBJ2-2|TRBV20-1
CSASQPTGGYTGELFF
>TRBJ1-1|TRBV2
CASNGRGQENTEAFF
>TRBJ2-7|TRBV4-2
CASMGDGVAHEQYF
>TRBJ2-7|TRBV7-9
CASSLGLADIYEQYF
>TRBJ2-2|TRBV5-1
CASRRTGTDYTGELFF
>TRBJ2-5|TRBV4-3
CASSQDLLAGLPETQYF
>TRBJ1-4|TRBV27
CASSLSSGTNEKLFF
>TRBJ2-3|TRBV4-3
CASSQEISGGTDTQYF
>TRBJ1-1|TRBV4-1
CASSQRTGNTEAFF
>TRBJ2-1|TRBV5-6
CASSLGSGGAYNEQFF
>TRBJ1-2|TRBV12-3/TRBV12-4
CASGHAEPIYGYTF
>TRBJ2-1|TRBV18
CASSPTDYNEQFF
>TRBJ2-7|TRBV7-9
CASSSGDISYEQYF
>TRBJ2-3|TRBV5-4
CASSLSFSGATDTQYF
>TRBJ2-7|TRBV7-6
CASSLGSSGSSYEQYF
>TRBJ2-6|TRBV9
CASSESSGANVLTF
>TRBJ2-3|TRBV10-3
CAISESKGGDTQYF
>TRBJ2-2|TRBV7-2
CASRFPIGNTGELFF